This section outlines one TCR beta chain sequence together with its context. This entry is derived from a study of blood T cells in healthy people across ages. A J-beta primer mix and a sample-barcoded 5' primer were used in a second PCR of roughly 6 to 11 cycles. CDR3-containing paired-end reads numbering at least 2.5 million came from each sample. TCRdb used MiXCR to reprocess the 5' RACE reads, holding one entry per CDR3 protein. Of 1.6 million or so distinct CDR3 sequences detected, around 35% appear once; the ten largest clones hold roughly 10%. This TCR derives from a woman in her twenties or thirties in good health. The sample comprised blood.

DNA for the CDR3: TGCAGTGCTAGGGCCCTCGGGGCCCTCTATGGCTACACCTTC. Residues: CSARALGALYGYTF. V is TRBV20-1 and J is TRBJ1-2, with a weak D call TRBD1 (5 bases). Between the trimmed V and J ends, which lost 3 bases and 4 bases, there was a span of 15 bases. The CDR3 loop spans 14 amino acids. Germline V gives CDR1 DFQATT, CDR2 SNEGSKA (reference sequence).